This TCR beta chain was found in a study of tumor-infiltrating lymphocytes in primary liver carcinoma. General study results and limits: Only about 7-25% of top clones appeared in all five tumor regions.

TCR beta cDNA was made from approximately 540 ng total RNA with a constant-region primer. It was through three nested multiplex PCR rounds of slightly modified ARM-PCR that TCR beta libraries arose. A C-beta reverse primer and TRBV1-TRBV30 forward primers served in each of the first two PCR rounds, at 10 cycles apiece. In TCRdb, the multiplex PCR reads were re-called with MiXCR into one record per CDR3 protein. The sample carries tens of thousands of distinct CDR3 sequences, approximately 70% recorded once. V gave up 3 bases and J gave up 1 base, with 6 bases separating them. CDR3 length: 13 residues. CDR1 and CDR2 (germline): WSHSY, SAAADI. It was from 20-30 mg of unsorted bulk tissue that RNA and DNA were co-extracted. Many counts were recorded for this clonotype. Antigen unknown.

The sequence derives from a man aged 40-49 years with primary liver carcinoma and hepatitis B virus infection. The rearrangement links TRBV10-2 to TRBJ1-2, with D unclear. Specimen: liver tumor tissue from sampling region 2. Indicated subset: tumor region T2, inferior pole. The CDR3 region has the DNA TGCGCCAGCAGTGAAATCGTTAACTATGGCTACACCTTC. Its translation is CASSEIVNYGYTF.